This entry features one TCR beta chain sequence. Germline V gene lookup returns CDR1 LGHNT and CDR2 FRNRAP. V lost 1 base and J lost 3; bases outside the gene matches: 2. This CDR3 region has 14 residues. Per the original methods: Amplifying reference gene primers gave estimates of nucleated cell counts. The assay was immunoSEQ multiplex PCR, and TCRdb's table has in-frame clones only and misses some. That table supplies the V and J calls and clone size; D and trimming were determined from the DNA. The data hold around 270,000 clones, with around 85% observed a single time. Seattle researchers signed up patients amid active infection and tracked them longitudinally. This record belongs to a study of blood T cell repertoires in COVID-19.

This TCR came from a human donor with COVID-19, enrolled during active disease. The donor label of this sample is uncertain. The genes are TRBV12-5 and TRBJ2-7; 8 positions agree with TRBD1. Sequences were obtained from peripheral blood. The CDR3 DNA reads as TGTGCTAGTGGTTTGGGGGGGACAGGCTACGAGCAGTACTTC. This gives the protein CASGLGGTGYEQYF.